This T cell receptor (beta chain) was captured by sequencing in a study of cytomegalovirus exposure and HLA in healthy donors. V dropped 5 bases and J dropped 0 bases, with 16 bases sitting between them. Germline V CDR1 and CDR2: MNHEY, SMNVEV (reference sequence). This CDR3 spans 16 amino acids. 13 Jbeta primers and 60 Vbeta primers were used for the PCR. Clones were sequenced by immunoSEQ multiplex PCR, and TCRdb holds only the in-frame ones, with some missing. The table includes 180,000 or so clones, roughly 8.7% detected once. This clone was counted a few times. Sequenced input: PBMCs. The sequence was collected from a woman in her 30s in good health and CMV-seropositive. The chain recombines TRBV27 with TRBJ1-1; no clear D. CDR3 protein: CASSPRLGKMNTEAFF. CDR3 nucleotides: TGTGCCAGCAGTCCCCGGCTAGGAAAAATGAACACTGAAGCTTTCTTT.